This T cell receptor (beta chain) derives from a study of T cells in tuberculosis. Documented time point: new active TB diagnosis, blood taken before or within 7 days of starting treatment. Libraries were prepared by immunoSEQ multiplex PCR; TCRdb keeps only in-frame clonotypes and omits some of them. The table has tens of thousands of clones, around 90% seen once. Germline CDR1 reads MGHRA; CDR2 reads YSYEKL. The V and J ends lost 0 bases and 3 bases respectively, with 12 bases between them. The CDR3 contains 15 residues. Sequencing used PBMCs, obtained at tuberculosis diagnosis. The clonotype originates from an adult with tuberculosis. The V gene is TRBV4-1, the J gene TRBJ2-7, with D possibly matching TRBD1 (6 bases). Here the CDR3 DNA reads TGCGCCAGCAGCCAAGAACAGGGCCGACTCTACGAGCAGTACTTC. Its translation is CASSQEQGRLYEQYF.